This T cell receptor beta chain is drawn from a study of T cell responses to AZD1222 COVID-19 vaccine. The CDR3 runs 12 residues. The germline V and J ends were trimmed by 7 bases and 10 bases, with 16 bases remaining between them. Generated by immunoSEQ multiplex PCR, the TCRdb table keeps only in-frame clones and is missing some. This table holds about 120,000 clones, under 85% found once. Sequenced here: peripheral blood, sampled on day 0 of AZD1222 vaccination. This clonotype was obtained from an adult in good health. This rearrangement joins TRBV12-3 or TRBV12-4 to TRBJ1-1; TRBD1 might be the D (5 bases). The CDR3 sequence is CASIRDGARAFF. CDR3 sequence (DNA): TGTGCCAGCATTCGCGACGGGGCGCGAGCTTTCTTT.